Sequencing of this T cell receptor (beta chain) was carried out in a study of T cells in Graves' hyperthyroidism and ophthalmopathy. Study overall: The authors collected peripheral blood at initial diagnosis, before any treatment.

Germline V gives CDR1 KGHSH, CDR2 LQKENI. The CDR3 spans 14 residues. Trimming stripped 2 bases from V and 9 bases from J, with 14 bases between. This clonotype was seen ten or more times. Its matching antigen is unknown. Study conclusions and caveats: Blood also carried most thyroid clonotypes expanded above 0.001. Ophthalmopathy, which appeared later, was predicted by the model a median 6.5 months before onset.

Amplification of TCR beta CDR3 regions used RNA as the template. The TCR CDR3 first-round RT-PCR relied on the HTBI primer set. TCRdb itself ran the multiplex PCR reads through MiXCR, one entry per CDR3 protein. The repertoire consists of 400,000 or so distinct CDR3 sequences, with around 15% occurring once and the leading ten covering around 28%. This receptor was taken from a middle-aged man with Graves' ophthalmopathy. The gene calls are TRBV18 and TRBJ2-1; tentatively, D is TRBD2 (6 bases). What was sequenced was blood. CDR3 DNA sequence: TGTGCCAGCTCACCAGACTGGCGGGATGGTGAGCAGTTCTTC. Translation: CASSPDWRDGEQFF.